The TCR beta chain under discussion was sequenced for a study of identifying expanded T cells in peripheral blood. General study findings and limits: Approximately two-week clone count variance significantly increased as total template count grew.

Germline V lookup: CDR1 MDHEN, CDR2 SYDVKM. The CDR3 contains 14 residues. Trimming left V 4 bases short and J 3 bases short, with 12 bases between. Generated by immunoSEQ multiplex PCR, the TCRdb table keeps only in-frame clones and is missing some. The sample has 110,000 or so clones; 88% are singletons. During the collection period, no donor immune events like infections were recorded. On this clone itself: As yet, its antigen is unknown.

The rearrangement uses TRBV28 and TRBJ1-2, with a tentative D call TRBD1 (5 bases). Sequencing was carried out using blood. The sequence derives from a person aged 18 to 70 in good health. CDR3 residues: CASSWGLIDYGYTF. DNA of the CDR3: TGTGCCAGCAGTTGGGGACTGATAGACTATGGCTACACCTTC.